The 3 T cell receptor beta chains below come from one sample, sequenced in a study of shared clonotypes between healthy human individuals. Assay: immunoSEQ multiplex PCR; the TCRdb copy retains only in-frame clones and omits some. The data contain about 1 million clones, 75% of them singletons. Sequenced sample: memory CD4+ T cells sorted from blood. Subset of the sample: CD45RA-negative fraction. Receptors were obtained from a young man in good health.

This clone occurred many times. Distinct nucleotide sequences in the sample also encode this CDR3. The rearrangement links TRBV9 to TRBJ2-2; D uncertain. There are 14 residues in the CDR3. The V end lost 0 bases, the J end lost 1 base, and 4 bases lay between the germline ends. The germline V gene encodes CDR1 SGDLS and CDR2 YYNGEE. The chain's CDR3 is CASSVVWNTGELFF. DNA for the CDR3: TGTGCCAGCAGCGTAGTATGGAACACCGGGGAGCTGTTTTTT. Combining the CDR3 with reference TRBV9 and TRBJ2-2 gives the whole variable domain DSGVTQTPKHLITATGQRVTLRCSPRSGDLSVYWYQQSLDQGLQFLIQYYNGEERAKGNILERFSAQQFPDLHSELNLSSLELGDSALYFCASSVVWNTGELFFGEGSRLTVL.

The V gene is TRBV10-3, the J gene TRBJ2-2, with D hard to call. The V end lost 0 bases, the J end lost 1 base, and 6 bases lay between the germline ends. In germline, CDR1 is ENHRY, CDR2 SYGVKD. This CDR3 is 15 amino acids long. The CDR3 region has the DNA TGTGCCATCAGTGAGTCGATTAAGAACACCGGGGAGCTGTTTTTT. It is translated as CAISESIKNTGELFF.

The chain links TRBV10-3 to TRBJ1-5; D gene ambiguous. CDR3 length equals 13 residues. The germline V and J ends were trimmed by 11 bases and 0 bases, with 11 bases remaining between them. Germline-derived CDR1 and CDR2 are ENHRY and SYGVKD. The CDR3 loop is CAASDVSNQPQHF. The CDR3 DNA reads TGTGCCGCCTCAGATGTTAGCAATCAGCCCCAGCATTTT.